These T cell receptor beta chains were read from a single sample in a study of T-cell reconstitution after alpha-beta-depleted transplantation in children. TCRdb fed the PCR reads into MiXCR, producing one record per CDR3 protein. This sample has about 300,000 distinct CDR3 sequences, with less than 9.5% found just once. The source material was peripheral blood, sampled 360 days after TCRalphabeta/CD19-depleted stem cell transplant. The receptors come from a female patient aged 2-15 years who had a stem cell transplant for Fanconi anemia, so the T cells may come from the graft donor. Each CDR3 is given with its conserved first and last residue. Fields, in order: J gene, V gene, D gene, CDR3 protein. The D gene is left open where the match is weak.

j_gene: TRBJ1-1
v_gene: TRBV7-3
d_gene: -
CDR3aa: CASSSFRDSEAFF

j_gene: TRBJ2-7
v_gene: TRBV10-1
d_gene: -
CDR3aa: CATFRGSDYEQYF

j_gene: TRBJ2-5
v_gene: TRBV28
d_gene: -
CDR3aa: CASSPTAYQETQYF

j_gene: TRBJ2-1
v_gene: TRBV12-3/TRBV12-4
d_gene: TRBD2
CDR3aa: CASGIAGEGHEQFF

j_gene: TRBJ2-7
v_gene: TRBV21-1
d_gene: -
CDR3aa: CASRIPGQGAYEQYF

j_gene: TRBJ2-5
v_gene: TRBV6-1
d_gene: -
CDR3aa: CASGWKGRETQYF

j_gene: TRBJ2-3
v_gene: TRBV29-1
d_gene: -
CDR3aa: CSVAGGTDTQYF

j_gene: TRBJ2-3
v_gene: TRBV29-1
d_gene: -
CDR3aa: CSVDGDTQYF

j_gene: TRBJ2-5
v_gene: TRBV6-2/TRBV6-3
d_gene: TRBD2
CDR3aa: CASSSRGAGQETQYF

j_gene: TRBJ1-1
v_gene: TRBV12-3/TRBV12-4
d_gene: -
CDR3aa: CASSLVARGVSLNTEAFF

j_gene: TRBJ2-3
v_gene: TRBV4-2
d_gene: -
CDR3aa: CASSPPLGTQYF

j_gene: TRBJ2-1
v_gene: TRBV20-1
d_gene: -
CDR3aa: CSALPRGRGNEQFF

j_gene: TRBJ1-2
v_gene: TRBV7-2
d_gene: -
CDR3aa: CASSFREGAGYTF

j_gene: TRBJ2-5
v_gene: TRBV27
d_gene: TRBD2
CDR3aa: CASSSPGRVETQYF

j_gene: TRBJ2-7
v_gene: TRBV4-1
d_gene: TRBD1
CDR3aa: CASSQATGQSSYEQYF

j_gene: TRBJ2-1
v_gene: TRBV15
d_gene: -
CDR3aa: CATSRALHIPGQGQFF

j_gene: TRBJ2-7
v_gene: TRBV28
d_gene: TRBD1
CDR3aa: CASRRQGSNYEQYF

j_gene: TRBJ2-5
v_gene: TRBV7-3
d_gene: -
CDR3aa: CASSLNGREETQYF

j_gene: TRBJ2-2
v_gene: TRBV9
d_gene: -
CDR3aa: CASSVVGAFTGELFF

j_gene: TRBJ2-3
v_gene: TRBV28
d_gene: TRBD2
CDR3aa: CASSLGTSGSPTDTQYF

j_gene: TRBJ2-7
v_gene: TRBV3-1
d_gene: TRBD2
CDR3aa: CASSQDTGTSGYEQYF

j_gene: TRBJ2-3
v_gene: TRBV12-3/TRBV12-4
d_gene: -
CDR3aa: CASSLWGDTQYF

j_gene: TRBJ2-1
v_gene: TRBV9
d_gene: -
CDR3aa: CASSVEGWAGHNEQFF

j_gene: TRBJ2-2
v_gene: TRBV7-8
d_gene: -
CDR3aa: CASIWLSTGGELFF

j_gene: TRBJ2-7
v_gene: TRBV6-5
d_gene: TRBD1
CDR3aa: CASSYPGDRAYEQYF

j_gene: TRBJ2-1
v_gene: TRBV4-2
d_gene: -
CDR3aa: CASSQEAPSLGSYNEQFF

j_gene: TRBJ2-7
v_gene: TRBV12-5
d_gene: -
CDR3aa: CASGLVVGTRPYEQYF

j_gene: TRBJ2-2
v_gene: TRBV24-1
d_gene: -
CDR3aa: CATSRERNNGELFF

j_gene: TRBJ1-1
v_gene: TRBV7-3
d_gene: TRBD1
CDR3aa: CASSAGTANTEAFF

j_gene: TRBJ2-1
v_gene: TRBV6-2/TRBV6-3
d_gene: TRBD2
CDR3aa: CAASAGTGGDEQFF

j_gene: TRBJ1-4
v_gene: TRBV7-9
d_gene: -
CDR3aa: CASSPGLGGVNNEKLFF

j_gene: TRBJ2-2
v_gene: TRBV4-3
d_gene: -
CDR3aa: CASSQDALPRRQYTGELFF

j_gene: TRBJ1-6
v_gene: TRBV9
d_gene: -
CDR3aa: CASSVQAGPDNSPLHF

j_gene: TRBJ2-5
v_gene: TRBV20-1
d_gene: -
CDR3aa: CSARDEREFAQETQYF

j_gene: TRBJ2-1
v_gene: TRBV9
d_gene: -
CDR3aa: CASRRAGLEDNEQFF

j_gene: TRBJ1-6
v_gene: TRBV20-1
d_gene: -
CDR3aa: CSAIPSRGNSPLHF

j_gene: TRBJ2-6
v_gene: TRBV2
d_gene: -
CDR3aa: CASTPTLSEPGANVLTF

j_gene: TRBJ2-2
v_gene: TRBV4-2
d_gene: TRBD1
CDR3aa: CASSQDSPGQLNTGELFF

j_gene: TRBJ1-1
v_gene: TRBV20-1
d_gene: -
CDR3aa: CSARVVSGNTEAFF

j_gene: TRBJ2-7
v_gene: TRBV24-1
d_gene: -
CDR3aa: CATSDNRDRRYEQYF

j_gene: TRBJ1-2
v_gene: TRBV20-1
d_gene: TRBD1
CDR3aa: CSAEITGGGYTF

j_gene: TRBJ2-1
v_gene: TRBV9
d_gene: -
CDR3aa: CASSVEGGAYNEQFF

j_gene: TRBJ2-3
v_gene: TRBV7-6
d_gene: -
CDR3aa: CASSSTWDGGTDTQYF

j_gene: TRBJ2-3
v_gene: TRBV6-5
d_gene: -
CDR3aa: CASSWGMPGTPPGDTQYF

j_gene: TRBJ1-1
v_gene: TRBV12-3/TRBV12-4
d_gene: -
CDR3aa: CASSDDGLTEAFF

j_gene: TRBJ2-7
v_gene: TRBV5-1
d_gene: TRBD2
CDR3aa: CASSLSAGGPREQYF

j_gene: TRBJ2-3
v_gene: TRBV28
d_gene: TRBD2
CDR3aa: CASGRGGSDTQYF

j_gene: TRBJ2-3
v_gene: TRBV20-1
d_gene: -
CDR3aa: CSATPPARVSTDTQYF

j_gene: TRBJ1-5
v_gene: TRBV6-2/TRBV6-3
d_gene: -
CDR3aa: CASSYKVTVNQPQHF

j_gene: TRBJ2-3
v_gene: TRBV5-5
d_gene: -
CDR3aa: CASSLTLATDTQYF

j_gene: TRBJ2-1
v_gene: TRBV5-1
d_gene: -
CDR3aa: CASSLRATNNEQFF

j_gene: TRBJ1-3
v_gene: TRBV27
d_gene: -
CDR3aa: CASSTTGTGGNTIYF

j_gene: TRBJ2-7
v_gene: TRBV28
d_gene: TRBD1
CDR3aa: CASSHATGTGDYEQYF

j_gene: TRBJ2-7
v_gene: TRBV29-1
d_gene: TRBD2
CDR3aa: CSAGLAAYEQYF

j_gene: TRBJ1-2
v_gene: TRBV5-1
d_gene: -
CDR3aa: CASSLLTLGYGYTF

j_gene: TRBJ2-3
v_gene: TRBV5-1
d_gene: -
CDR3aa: CASSLAGGQDTQYF

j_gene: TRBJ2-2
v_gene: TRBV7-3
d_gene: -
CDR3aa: CASSLNPRGEVGELFF

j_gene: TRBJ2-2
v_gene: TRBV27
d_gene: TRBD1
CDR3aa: CASSWTGSTGELFF

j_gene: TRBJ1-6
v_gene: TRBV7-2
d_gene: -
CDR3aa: CASSRRLYSPLHF

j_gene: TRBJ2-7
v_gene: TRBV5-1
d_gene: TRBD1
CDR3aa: CASSFLSAGGPYEQYF